Below, 13 T cell receptor beta chains from the same sample are listed, as sequenced in a study of graft-versus-host responses after intestinal transplantation. Antigens of these TCRs are unknown. Assay used: immunoSEQ multiplex PCR; TCRdb lists only in-frame clones, some missing. The sample carries more than 65,000 clones, 90% recorded once. Sample: unstimulated CD8+ T cells sorted from spleen or lymph node cells, taken before intestinal transplant. The receptors derive from a human donor who received an intestinal transplant.

The chain has TRBV2 and TRBJ2-7; tentatively, D is TRBD1 (5 bases). Trimming removed 7 bases at V and 3 bases at J, with 7 bases between. CDR1 is SNHLY and CDR2 is FYNNEI in the germline V gene. This CDR3 has 11 amino acids. This CDR3 reads CASKDNYEQYF. The CDR3 bases are TGTGCCAGCAAGGACAACTACGAGCAGTACTTC.

The chain is built from TRBV7-6 and TRBJ2-1; no firm D call. Trimming removed 0 bases at V and 6 bases at J, with 6 bases between. The CDR3 has 13 residues. Germline CDR1 reads SGHVS; CDR2 reads FNYEAQ. Here the CDR3 reads CASSLALGNEQFF. The CDR3 nucleotides read TGTGCCAGCAGCTTAGCCCTAGGCAATGAGCAGTTCTTC.

V gene TRBV6-4 combines with J gene TRBJ2-3; 11 nucleotides align to TRBD2. The length of the CDR3 is 18 residues. Germline V gene sequence: CDR1 MRHNA, CDR2 SNTAGT. V shed 5 bases, J shed 5 bases, and the junction held 15 bases outside the gene matches. The CDR3 region has the DNA TGTGCCAGCAGTTCCTCGGCTAGCGGGGGGCCGGGTCGAGATACGCAGTATTTT. Encoded protein: CASSSSASGGPGRDTQYF.

The rearrangement links TRBV5-6 to TRBJ1-5; 7 bases line up with TRBD1. The trim removed 3 bases at V and 4 bases at J, leaving 7 bases unmatched. In germline, CDR1 is SGHDT, CDR2 YYEEEE. This CDR3 spans 15 amino acids. Written as DNA, the CDR3 is TGTGCCAGCAGCTCGCGGGACAGCTCGAATCAGCCCCAGCATTTT. It specifies CASSSRDSSNQPQHF.

This chain's CDR3 is CSVEGRTGFSTF. The CDR3 DNA reads as TGCAGCGTTGAAGGCCGGACAGGCTTTTCCACCTTC. V is TRBV29-1 and J is TRBJ1-2; 7 bases line up with TRBD1. After removal of 1 base from V and 13 bases from J, the junction contained 9 bases not matched to a gene. Germline lookup yields CDR1 SQVTM and CDR2 ANQGSEA. The CDR3 covers 12 residues.

The chain recombines TRBV29-1 with TRBJ1-1; D is perhaps TRBD1 (6 bases). Per the germline V gene, CDR1 is SQVTM and CDR2 is ANQGSEA. The CDR3 contains 14 residues. V was shortened by 7 bases and J by 2 bases, with 17 bases between the two germline ends. The CDR3 reads CSDGRGQINTEAFF. CDR3 nucleotide sequence: TGCAGCGACGGCCGGGGACAAATTAACACTGAAGCTTTCTTT.

V gene TRBV5-4 combines with J gene TRBJ1-1; maybe TRBD1 (6 bases). The V end lost 1 base, the J end lost 5 bases, and 6 bases lay between the germline ends. CDR1 is SGHNT and CDR2 is YYREEE in the germline V gene (reference sequence). CDR3 size: 12 residues. The CDR3 DNA sequence: TGTGCCAGCAGCTTGACAGGGACTGAAGCTTTCTTT. It codes for CASSLTGTEAFF.

In its sample, this clone was seen once. The chain is built from TRBV21-1 and TRBJ2-1; the tabulated D call, TRBD1, remains unverified against the DNA. TRBV21-1 is an annotated pseudogene. The CDR3 loop spans 13 amino acids. This CDR3 reads CASKPGHINEQFF. CDR3 nucleotide sequence: TGTGCCAGCAAACCGGGACACATCAATGAGCAGTTCTTC.

The chain combines TRBV6-5 with TRBJ1-2, with a possible D match to TRBD1 (5 bases). Trimming removed 0 bases from V and 8 bases from J, with 10 bases in between. Per the germline V gene, CDR1 is MNHEY and CDR2 is SVGAGI. CDR3 length equals 13 residues. The CDR3 reads CASSYSPGEGYTF. CDR3 coding DNA: TGTGCCAGCAGTTACTCCCCGGGGGAAGGCTACACCTTC.

The chain carries TRBV7-9 and TRBJ2-7, with D tentatively TRBD1 (6 bases). Germline lookup yields CDR1 SEHNR and CDR2 FQNEAQ (reference sequence). Deletions cut 5 bases from V and 3 bases from J, with 17 bases between. The length of the CDR3 is 15 residues. The CDR3 is CASSTPGTSHYEQYF. Written as DNA, the CDR3 is TGTGCCAGCAGCACCCCCGGGACATCACACTACGAGCAGTACTTC.

The V call is TRBV9, the J call TRBJ1-2; D is ambiguous. V was clipped by 1 base and J by 2 bases, with 6 bases between them. The CDR3 sequence is 13 residues long. CDR1 and CDR2 (germline): SGDLS, YYNGEE. Here the CDR3 reads CASSVSGNYGYTF. The CDR3 nucleotides read TGTGCCAGCAGCGTAAGCGGGAACTATGGCTACACCTTC. The full variable domain, rest sourced from reference TRBV9 and TRBJ1-2, is DSGVTQTPKHLITATGQRVTLRCSPRSGDLSVYWYQQSLDQGLQFLIQYYNGEERAKGNILERFSAQQFPDLHSELNLSSLELGDSALYFCASSVSGNYGYTFGSGTRLTVV.

This chain uses TRBV27 with TRBJ2-7; the D gene is possibly TRBD1 (6 bases). CDR3 length equals 13 residues. CDR1 MNHEY and CDR2 SMNVEV come from the germline V gene (reference sequence). The V and J ends lost 5 bases and 5 bases respectively, with 13 bases between them. CDR3 nucleotide sequence: TGTGCCAGCAGTCCACAGGGCTACCACGAGCAGTACTTC. Its translation is CASSPQGYHEQYF.

The rearrangement uses TRBV9 and TRBJ2-7; no reliable D call. The CDR3 loop spans 15 amino acids. Germline values: CDR1 SGDLS, CDR2 YYNGEE. Trimming pared 2 bases from V and 0 bases from J, leaving 12 bases between. CDR3 sequence: CASSVGQAPSYEQYF. The DNA for the CDR3 is TGTGCCAGCAGCGTCGGCCAGGCCCCCTCCTACGAGCAGTACTTC.